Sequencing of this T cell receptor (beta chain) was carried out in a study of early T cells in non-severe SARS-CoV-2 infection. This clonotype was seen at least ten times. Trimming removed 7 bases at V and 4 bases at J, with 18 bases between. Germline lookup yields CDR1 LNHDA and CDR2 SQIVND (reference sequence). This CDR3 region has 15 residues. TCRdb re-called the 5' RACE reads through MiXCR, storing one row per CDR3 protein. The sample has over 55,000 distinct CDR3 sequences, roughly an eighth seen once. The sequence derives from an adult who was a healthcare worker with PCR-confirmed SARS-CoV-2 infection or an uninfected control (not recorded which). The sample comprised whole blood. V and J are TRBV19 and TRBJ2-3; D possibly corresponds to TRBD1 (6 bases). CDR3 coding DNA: TGTGCCAGTACCCCAAGGGGGATGGGAGCAGATACGCAGTATTTT. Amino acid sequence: CASTPRGMGADTQYF.